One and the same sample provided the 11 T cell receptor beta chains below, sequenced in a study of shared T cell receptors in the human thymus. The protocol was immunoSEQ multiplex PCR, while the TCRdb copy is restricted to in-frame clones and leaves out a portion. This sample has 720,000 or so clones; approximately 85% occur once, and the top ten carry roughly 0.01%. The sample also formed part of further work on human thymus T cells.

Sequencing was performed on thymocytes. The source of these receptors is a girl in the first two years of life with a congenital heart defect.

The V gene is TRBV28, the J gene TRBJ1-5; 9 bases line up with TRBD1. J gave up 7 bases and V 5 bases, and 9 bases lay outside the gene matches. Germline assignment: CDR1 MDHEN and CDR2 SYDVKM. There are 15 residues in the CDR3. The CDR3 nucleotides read TGTGCCAGCAGTGCCCGACAGGGGGTGCGGCAGCCCCAGCATTTT. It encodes CASSARQGVRQPQHF.

In nucleotides, the CDR3 is TGTGCCAGCAGTTGCTTGCTTACTAGCGAGAGGGAGACGGAGACCCAGTACTTC. Its translation is CASSCLLTSERETETQYF. The V and J genes are TRBV2 and TRBJ2-5; 7 bases are a match to TRBD2. Germline CDR1 reads SNHLY; CDR2 reads FYNNEI. The CDR3 has 18 amino acids. V trimming: 5 bases; J trimming: 5 bases; junction bases outside the gene matches: 20.

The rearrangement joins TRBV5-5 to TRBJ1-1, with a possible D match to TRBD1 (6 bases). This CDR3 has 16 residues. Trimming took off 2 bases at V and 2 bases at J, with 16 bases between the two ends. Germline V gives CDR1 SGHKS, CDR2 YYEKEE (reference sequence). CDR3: CASSFGGAGPNTEAFF. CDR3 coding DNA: TGTGCCAGCAGCTTTGGGGGGGCAGGGCCTAACACTGAAGCTTTCTTT.

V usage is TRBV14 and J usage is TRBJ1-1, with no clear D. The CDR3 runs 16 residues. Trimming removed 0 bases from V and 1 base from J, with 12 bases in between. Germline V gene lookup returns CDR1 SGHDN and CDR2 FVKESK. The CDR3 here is CASSQDPGGPNTEAFF. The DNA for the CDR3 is TGTGCCAGCAGCCAAGATCCAGGAGGGCCGAACACTGAAGCTTTCTTT. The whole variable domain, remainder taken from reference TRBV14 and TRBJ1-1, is EAGVTQFPSHSVIEKGQTVTLRCDPISGHDNLYWYRRVMGKEIKFLLHFVKESKQDESGMPNNRFLAERTGGTYSTLKVQPAELEDSGVYFCASSQDPGGPNTEAFFGQGTRLTVV.

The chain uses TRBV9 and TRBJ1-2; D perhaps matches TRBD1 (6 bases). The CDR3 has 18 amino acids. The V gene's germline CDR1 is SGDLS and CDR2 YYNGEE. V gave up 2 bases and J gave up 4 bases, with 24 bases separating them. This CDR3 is CASSVSKKPGGRAYGYTF. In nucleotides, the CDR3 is TGTGCCAGCAGCGTTTCGAAAAAACCGGGGGGCCGAGCCTATGGCTACACCTTC.

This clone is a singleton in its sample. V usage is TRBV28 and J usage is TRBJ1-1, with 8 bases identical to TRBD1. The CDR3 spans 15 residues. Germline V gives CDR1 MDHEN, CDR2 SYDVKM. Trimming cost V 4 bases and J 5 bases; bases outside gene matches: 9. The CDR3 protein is CASSYNGQGGTEAFF. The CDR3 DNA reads TGTGCCAGCAGTTACAATGGACAGGGTGGAACTGAAGCTTTCTTT.

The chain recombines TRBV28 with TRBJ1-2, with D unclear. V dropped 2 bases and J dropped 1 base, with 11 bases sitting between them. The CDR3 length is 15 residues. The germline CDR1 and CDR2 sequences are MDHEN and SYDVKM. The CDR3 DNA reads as TGTGCCAGCAGTTTAAGCAGGAACCGTAACTATGGCTACACCTTC. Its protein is CASSLSRNRNYGYTF.

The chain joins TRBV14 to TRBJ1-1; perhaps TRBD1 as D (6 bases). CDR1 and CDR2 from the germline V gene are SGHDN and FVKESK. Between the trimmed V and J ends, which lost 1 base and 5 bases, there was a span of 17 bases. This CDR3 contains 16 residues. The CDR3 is CASSQGQHRAGTEAFF. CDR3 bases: TGTGCCAGCAGCCAAGGTCAACACAGGGCAGGAACTGAAGCTTTCTTT.

The CDR3 coding sequence is TGTGCCAGCAGTTCCGGGACAGGGAACAATGAGCAGTTCTTC. Residues: CASSSGTGNNEQFF. The chain links TRBV6-5 to TRBJ2-1; 9 bases are a match to TRBD1. This CDR3 contains 14 residues. The germline CDR1 and CDR2 sequences are MNHEY and SVGAGI. V lost 4 bases and J lost 5; bases outside the gene matches: 3.

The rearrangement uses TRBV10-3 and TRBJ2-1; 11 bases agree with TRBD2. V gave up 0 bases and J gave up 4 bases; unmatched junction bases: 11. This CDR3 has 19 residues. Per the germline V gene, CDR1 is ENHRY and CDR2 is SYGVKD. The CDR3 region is CAISESIARLAGKYNEQFF. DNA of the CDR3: TGTGCCATCAGTGAGTCCATTGCAAGACTAGCGGGGAAATACAATGAGCAGTTCTTC.

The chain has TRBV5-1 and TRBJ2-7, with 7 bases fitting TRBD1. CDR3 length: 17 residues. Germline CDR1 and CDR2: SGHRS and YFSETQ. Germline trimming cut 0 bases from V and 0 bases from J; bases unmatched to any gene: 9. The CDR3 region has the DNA TGCGCCAGCAGCTTGGCCCCAAACAGGGGTTGCTCCTACGAGCAGTACTTC. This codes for CASSLAPNRGCSYEQYF.